A single sample is the source of the 5 T cell receptor beta chains below, sequenced in a study of T cell changes during pregnancy in multiple sclerosis. Assay: immunoSEQ multiplex PCR; the TCRdb copy retains only in-frame clones and omits some. The sample holds about 57,000 clones; under 95% are singletons and the top ten take 3.6%. The sequencing here drew on peripheral blood, taken after pregnancy. The receptors originated from a female donor in good health, enrolled as a control in a pregnancy study.

The genes are TRBV12-5 and TRBJ1-1, with D uncertain. This CDR3 is built from 12 residues. CDR1 LGHNT and CDR2 FRNRAP come from the germline V gene. The ends were cut back, 6 bases at V and 1 base at J, with 6 bases in the middle. The chain's CDR3 is CASGTGNTEAFF. CDR3 nucleotides: TGTGCTAGTGGAACTGGGAACACTGAAGCTTTCTTT.

This clone was counted a few times. V and J are TRBV4-1 and TRBJ1-1, with D perhaps TRBD1 (5 bases). Germline V gene data show CDR1 as MGHRA and CDR2 as YSYEKL. Trimming pared 1 base from V and 3 bases from J, leaving 12 bases between. The CDR3 spans 15 residues. CDR3 residues: CASSQVVEGYTEAFF. The CDR3 DNA follows: TGCGCCAGCAGCCAAGTTGTGGAGGGGTACACTGAAGCTTTCTTT.

The count of this clone is one. This sequence joins TRBV7-6 and TRBJ2-5; possibly TRBD2 for D (6 bases). Germline CDR1 reads SGHVS; CDR2 reads FNYEAQ. The CDR3 has 13 amino acids. V lost 3 bases and J lost 2, with 7 bases in between. CDR3 bases: TGTGCCAGCAGCTTTGGGACTCAAGAGACCCAGTACTTC. As protein: CASSFGTQETQYF.

The V gene is TRBV7-9, the J gene TRBJ1-1; D ambiguous. The CDR3 is 13 residues long. Germline values: CDR1 SEHNR, CDR2 FQNEAQ (reference sequence). Trimming pared 5 bases from V and 5 bases from J, leaving 12 bases between. As DNA, the CDR3 is TGTGCCAGCAGCATGATTGGAGGAACTGAAGCTTTCTTT. Its protein product is CASSMIGGTEAFF. Full variable domain (rest looked up from reference TRBV7-9 and TRBJ1-1): DTGVSQNPRHKITKRGQNVTFRCDPISEHNRLYWYRQTLGQGPEFLTYFQNEAQLEKSRLLSDRFSAERPKGSFSTLEIQRTEQGDSAMYLCASSMIGGTEAFFGQGTRLTVV.

V and J are TRBV5-1 and TRBJ2-5, with TRBD1 matching 7 bases. Germline V lookup: CDR1 SGHRS, CDR2 YFSETQ. The junction had 11 bases not matched to a gene; V was cut back by 4 bases and J by 5 bases. The CDR3 totals 15 residues. The CDR3 region has the DNA TGCGCCAGCAGCCTGACACAGGGGAATGGGGAGACCCAGTACTTC. Its protein is CASSLTQGNGETQYF.